Listed below are T cell receptor beta chains from one sample, sequenced in a study of cytomegalovirus exposure and HLA in healthy donors. This table comes from immunoSEQ multiplex PCR, and its TCRdb copy is limited to in-frame clones, with some not included. The sample consists of 250,000 to 400,000 clones, 88% of them appearing once. The sequenced sample was PBMCs. These receptor sequences come from a man younger than 40 in good health and CMV-seronegative. Each CDR3 is given with its conserved first and last residue. D genes are given only for firm matches. Clone size is not always given. Where it is, it says once, few, many or a class for expanded clones.

j_call,clone_size,cdr3_length,d_call,v_call,cdr3_nt,cdr3_aa
TRBJ2-5,-,14,-,TRBV9,TGTGCCAGCAACCGGGACTCCGCCCGGGAGACCCAGTACTTC,CASNRDSARETQYF
TRBJ1-5,-,16,-,TRBV4-1,TGCGCCAGCAGCCAAGTTTGGACAGATAGCAATCAGCCCCAGCATTTT,CASSQVWTDSNQPQHF
TRBJ1-2,-,13,-,TRBV10-2,TGCGCCAGCAGTGCCAGGGTCTTCGATGGCTACACCTTC,CASSARVFDGYTF
TRBJ1-1,-,15,TRBD1,TRBV18,TGTGCCAGCTCATCATCGGGACAGGGCTACTATGAAGCTTTCTTT,CASSSSGQGYYEAFF
TRBJ1-6,-,14,TRBD1,TRBV7-6,TGTGCCAGCAGCTTGGGGACAGCGAATTCACCCCTCCACTTT,CASSLGTANSPLHF
TRBJ2-2,-,15,TRBD2,TRBV29-1,TGCAGCGTGGTACCGGGACTAGGGAACACCGGGGAGCTGTTTTTT,CSVVPGLGNTGELFF
TRBJ2-7,-,14,TRBD1,TRBV6-5,TGTGCCAGCAGTTACTCGACAGGGTGGTACGAGCAGTACTTC,CASSYSTGWYEQYF
TRBJ1-4,few,13,-,TRBV6-5,TGTGCCAGCAGCCCAAACAGATATGGAAAACTGTTTTTT,CASSPNRYGKLFF
TRBJ2-1,-,15,TRBD2,TRBV6-4,TGTGCCAGCAGCCCCGGGACTAGCGGGGGCGATGAGCAGTTCTTC,CASSPGTSGGDEQFF
TRBJ1-2,-,14,TRBD1,TRBV29-1,TGCAGCGCCAGGACAGGGAACCTTAACTATGGCTACACCTTC,CSARTGNLNYGYTF
TRBJ2-7,-,12,-,TRBV6-5,TGTGCCAGCAGCCTCCAGGGTACCGAGCAGTACTTC,CASSLQGTEQYF
TRBJ2-7,-,14,TRBD1,TRBV5-1,TGCGCCAGCAGCTTGGAGCAGGGGGCGTCCGAGCAGTACTTC,CASSLEQGASEQYF
TRBJ2-5,once,15,TRBD1,TRBV7-9,TGTGCCAGCAGCCCCTGGACAGGGGGGCAAGAGACCCAGTACTTC,CASSPWTGGQETQYF
TRBJ2-7,-,15,-,TRBV19,TGTGCCAGTAGTATAGTGGGAGAGGGCTCCTACGAGCAGTACTTC,CASSIVGEGSYEQYF
TRBJ2-7,-,12,-,TRBV6-1,TGTGCCAGTGCAAACCGGAGGGACGAGCAGTACTTC,CASANRRDEQYF
TRBJ2-7,-,15,TRBD2,TRBV7-2,TGTGCCAGCAGCTTAGGCGGGGGGGCCAAGTACGAGCAGTACTTC,CASSLGGGAKYEQYF
TRBJ2-5,-,13,-,TRBV19,TGTGCCAGTAGACAGGACGGCCAAGAGACCCAGTACTTC,CASRQDGQETQYF
TRBJ1-2,-,13,-,TRBV6-1,TGTGTCGCCAGCAGCAACAGGTTCTATGGCTACACCTTC,CVASSNRFYGYTF
TRBJ2-4,-,17,TRBD2,TRBV9,TGTGCCAGCAGCGTAGGTAGCGGGGGGGCACCCAAAAACATTCAGTACTTC,CASSVGSGGAPKNIQYF
TRBJ1-1,-,14,-,TRBV6-1,TGTGCCAGCGCGCTATACACAGGAAACACTGAAGCTTTCTTT,CASALYTGNTEAFF
TRBJ2-1,once,15,TRBD2,TRBV5-1,TGCGCCAGCAGGTCCGGGACTAGCGGGTCCAATGAGCAGTTCTTC,CASRSGTSGSNEQFF
TRBJ2-5,-,15,TRBD1,TRBV27,TGTGCCAGCAGTTACAGGGGGCGGAGTGGTGAGACCCAGTACTTC,CASSYRGRSGETQYF
TRBJ1-5,-,13,TRBD1,TRBV29-1,TGCAGCGTTGGGACAGGGGACAATCAGCCCCAGCATTTT,CSVGTGDNQPQHF
TRBJ1-1,-,13,-,TRBV15,TGTGCCACCAGCGTCAGTCTTAACACTGAAGCTTTCTTT,CATSVSLNTEAFF
TRBJ2-7,-,15,TRBD2,TRBV7-2,TGTGCCAGCATCAGGGGCGGGGGGACCGCCTACGAGCAGTACTTC,CASIRGGGTAYEQYF
TRBJ2-2,-,15,-,TRBV27,TGTGCCAGCAGTCCAAGACAGGCGGTTAACGGGGAGCTGTTTTTT,CASSPRQAVNGELFF
TRBJ2-3,-,14,TRBD2,TRBV6-5,TGTGCCAGCAGTTCCCCAGCGGGGGGGCTTACGCAGTATTTT,CASSSPAGGLTQYF
TRBJ1-2,-,16,TRBD1,TRBV7-2,TGTGCCAGCAGGTTGGACAGGGTCGGATTGGGATATGGCTACACCTTC,CASRLDRVGLGYGYTF
TRBJ1-1,-,15,-,TRBV11-2,TGTGCCAGCAGCTTAGAGGGGGGACCGAACACTGAAGCTTTCTTT,CASSLEGGPNTEAFF